This is a list of T cell receptor beta chains from one sample in a study of CD8 T cells in ankylosing spondylitis. From the 5' RACE reads, TCRdb called clonotypes with MiXCR, one entry per CDR3 protein. The table has about 330,000 distinct CDR3 sequences, less than 10% seen once; the top ten hold more than 12%. The sample consisted of blood, either unsorted or a sorted T cell fraction (not recorded which). These receptors were collected from a male donor with ankylosing spondylitis. CDR3s leave out the opening cysteine and the closing phenylalanine or tryptophan. Each record gives: D gene, V gene, CDR3 length, J gene, CDR3 protein. D genes are given only for firm matches.

d_gene: TRBD2
v_gene: TRBV15
len: 17
j_gene: TRBJ2-2
CDR3aa: ATSRDLSGRAYEGGELF

d_gene: .
v_gene: TRBV12-3/TRBV12-4
len: 14
j_gene: TRBJ1-4
CDR3aa: ASSWTGGRFDEKLF

d_gene: TRBD2
v_gene: TRBV4-2
len: 14
j_gene: TRBJ2-3
CDR3aa: ASSQVGGSRYDTQY

d_gene: TRBD2
v_gene: TRBV6-1
len: 12
j_gene: TRBJ2-1
CDR3aa: ASRPGTSGSEQF

d_gene: TRBD1
v_gene: TRBV9
len: 11
j_gene: TRBJ1-4
CDR3aa: ASSLGQNEKLF

d_gene: .
v_gene: TRBV12-3/TRBV12-4
len: 14
j_gene: TRBJ1-6
CDR3aa: ASREKGTLWNSPLH

d_gene: .
v_gene: TRBV3-1
len: 13
j_gene: TRBJ2-3
CDR3aa: ASSKRGSSTDTQY

d_gene: TRBD2
v_gene: TRBV12-3/TRBV12-4
len: 11
j_gene: TRBJ2-1
CDR3aa: ASNLAGGGEQF

d_gene: .
v_gene: TRBV7-2
len: 13
j_gene: TRBJ2-3
CDR3aa: ASRRVGLSTDTQY

d_gene: .
v_gene: TRBV12-3/TRBV12-4
len: 13
j_gene: TRBJ2-5
CDR3aa: ASSLGRRDQETQY

d_gene: .
v_gene: TRBV7-9
len: 12
j_gene: TRBJ2-1
CDR3aa: ASSLAVIGSAQF

d_gene: TRBD2
v_gene: TRBV12-3/TRBV12-4
len: 18
j_gene: TRBJ2-2
CDR3aa: ASDGWGASGSSTNTGELF

d_gene: .
v_gene: TRBV24-1
len: 13
j_gene: TRBJ1-5
CDR3aa: ATSDLCLGNQPQH

d_gene: .
v_gene: TRBV7-2
len: 13
j_gene: TRBJ2-5
CDR3aa: ASSLSRTVLGTQY

d_gene: .
v_gene: TRBV11-2
len: 12
j_gene: TRBJ2-5
CDR3aa: ASSSSLLGETQY

d_gene: TRBD2
v_gene: TRBV11-2
len: 19
j_gene: TRBJ2-1
CDR3aa: ASSLVGGGLATLASYNEQF

d_gene: .
v_gene: TRBV5-1
len: 14
j_gene: TRBJ2-2
CDR3aa: ASTPNRARDTGELF

d_gene: .
v_gene: TRBV4-3
len: 13
j_gene: TRBJ1-6
CDR3aa: ASSPRGRFNSPLH

d_gene: .
v_gene: TRBV6-1
len: 14
j_gene: TRBJ1-3
CDR3aa: ASARRGAGSGNTIY

d_gene: .
v_gene: TRBV3-1
len: 14
j_gene: TRBJ2-5
CDR3aa: ASSSDKRGAQETQY

d_gene: TRBD2
v_gene: TRBV7-9
len: 13
j_gene: TRBJ2-2
CDR3aa: ASRPPGLGDGELF

d_gene: .
v_gene: TRBV7-3
len: 14
j_gene: TRBJ2-2
CDR3aa: ASSLMQGQNTGELF

d_gene: .
v_gene: TRBV5-1
len: 13
j_gene: TRBJ1-1
CDR3aa: ASTPSDSLDSEAF

d_gene: .
v_gene: TRBV6-2/TRBV6-3
len: 12
j_gene: TRBJ2-1
CDR3aa: ASSSYQWNNEQF

d_gene: TRBD2
v_gene: TRBV4-2
len: 14
j_gene: TRBJ2-1
CDR3aa: ASSQALRESVNEQF

d_gene: .
v_gene: TRBV29-1
len: 8
j_gene: TRBJ1-1
CDR3aa: SALEAEAF

d_gene: TRBD1
v_gene: TRBV7-2
len: 15
j_gene: TRBJ2-7
CDR3aa: ASSLAGTGLSSYEQY

d_gene: .
v_gene: TRBV7-9
len: 13
j_gene: TRBJ1-1
CDR3aa: ASSLRQGAATEAF

d_gene: .
v_gene: TRBV3-1
len: 11
j_gene: TRBJ2-2
CDR3aa: ASSQGEPGELF

d_gene: .
v_gene: TRBV12-3/TRBV12-4
len: 11
j_gene: TRBJ2-5
CDR3aa: ASRRDGKETQY

d_gene: .
v_gene: TRBV10-1
len: 12
j_gene: TRBJ2-5
CDR3aa: ASSERTVGETQY

d_gene: TRBD2
v_gene: TRBV5-1
len: 15
j_gene: TRBJ2-1
CDR3aa: ASSLPLLAGGGNEQF